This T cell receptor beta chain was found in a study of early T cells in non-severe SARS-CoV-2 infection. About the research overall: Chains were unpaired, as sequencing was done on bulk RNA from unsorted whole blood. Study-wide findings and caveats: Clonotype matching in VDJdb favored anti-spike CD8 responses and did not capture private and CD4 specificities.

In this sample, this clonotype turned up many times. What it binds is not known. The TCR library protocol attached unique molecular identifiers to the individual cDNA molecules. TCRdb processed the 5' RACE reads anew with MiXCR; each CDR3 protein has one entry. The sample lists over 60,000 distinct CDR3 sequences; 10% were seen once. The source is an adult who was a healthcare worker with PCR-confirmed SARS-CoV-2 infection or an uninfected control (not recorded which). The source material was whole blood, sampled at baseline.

The CDR3 reads CAIRADRNYGYTF. CDR3 nucleotide sequence: TGTGCCATCAGAGCGGACAGGAACTATGGCTACACCTTC. The chain is built from TRBV10-3 and TRBJ1-2; 7 positions match TRBD1. Germline assignment: CDR1 ENHRY and CDR2 SYGVKD. This CDR3 is built from 13 residues. V was pared by 6 bases and J by 2 bases, with 3 bases of the junction left unmatched.